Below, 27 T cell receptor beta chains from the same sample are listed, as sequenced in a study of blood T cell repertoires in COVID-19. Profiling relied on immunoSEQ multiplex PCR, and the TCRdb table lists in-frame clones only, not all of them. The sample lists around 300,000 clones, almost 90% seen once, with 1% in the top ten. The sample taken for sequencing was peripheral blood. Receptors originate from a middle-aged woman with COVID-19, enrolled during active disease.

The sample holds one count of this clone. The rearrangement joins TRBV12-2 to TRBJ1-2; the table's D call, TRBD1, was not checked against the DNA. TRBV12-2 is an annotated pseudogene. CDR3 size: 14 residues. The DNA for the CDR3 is TGTGCAAGTCGTCTCCGGGACAGGGCCTATGGCTACACCTTC. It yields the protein CASRLRDRAYGYTF.

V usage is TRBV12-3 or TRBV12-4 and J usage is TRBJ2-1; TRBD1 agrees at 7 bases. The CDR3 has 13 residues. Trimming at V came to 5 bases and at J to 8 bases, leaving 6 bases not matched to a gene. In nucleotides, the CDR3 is TGTGCCAGCAGTACGATAACAGGGGATGAGCAGTTCTTC. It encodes CASSTITGDEQFF.

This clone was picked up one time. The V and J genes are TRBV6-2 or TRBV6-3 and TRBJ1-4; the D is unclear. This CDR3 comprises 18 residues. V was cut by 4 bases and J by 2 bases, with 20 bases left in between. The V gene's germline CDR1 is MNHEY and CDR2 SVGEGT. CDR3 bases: TGTGCCAGCAGTTCGCGGAGGGAGCCTCTCCATACTAATGAAAAACTGTTTTTT. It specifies CASSSRREPLHTNEKLFF.

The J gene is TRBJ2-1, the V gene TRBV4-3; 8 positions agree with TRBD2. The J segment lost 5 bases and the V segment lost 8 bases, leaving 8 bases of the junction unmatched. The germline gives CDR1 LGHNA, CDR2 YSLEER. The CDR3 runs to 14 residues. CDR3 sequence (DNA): TGCGCCAGCTCTAAGCGGGAGTCCGACAATGAGCAGTTCTTC. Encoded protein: CASSKRESDNEQFF.

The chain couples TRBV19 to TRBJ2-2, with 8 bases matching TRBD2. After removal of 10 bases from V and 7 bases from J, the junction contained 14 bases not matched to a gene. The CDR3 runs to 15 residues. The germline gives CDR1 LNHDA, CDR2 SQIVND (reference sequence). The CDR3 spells CATTSGSAQGGELFF. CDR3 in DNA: TGTGCCACCACGAGCGGGAGCGCCCAGGGCGGGGAGCTGTTTTTT.

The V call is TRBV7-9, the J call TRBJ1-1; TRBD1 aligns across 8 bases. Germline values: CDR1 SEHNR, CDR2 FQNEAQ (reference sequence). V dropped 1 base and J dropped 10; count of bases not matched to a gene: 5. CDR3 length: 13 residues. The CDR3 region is CASSLDQGAGAFF. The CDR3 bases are TGTGCCAGCAGCTTAGACCAGGGGGCTGGAGCTTTCTTT. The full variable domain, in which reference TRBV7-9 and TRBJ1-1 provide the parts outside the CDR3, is DTGVSQNPRHKITKRGQNVTFRCDPISEHNRLYWYRQTLGQGPEFLTYFQNEAQLEKSRLLSDRFSAERPKGSFSTLEIQRTEQGDSAMYLCASSLDQGAGAFFGQGTRLTVV.

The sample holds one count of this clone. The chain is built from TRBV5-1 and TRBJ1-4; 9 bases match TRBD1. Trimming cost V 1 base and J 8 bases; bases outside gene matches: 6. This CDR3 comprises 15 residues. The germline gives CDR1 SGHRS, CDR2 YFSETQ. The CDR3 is CASSLSGTGSEKLFF. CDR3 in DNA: TGCGCCAGCAGCTTGTCCGGGACAGGGTCCGAAAAACTGTTTTTT. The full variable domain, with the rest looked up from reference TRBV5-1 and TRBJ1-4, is KAGVTQTPRYLIKTRGQQVTLSCSPISGHRSVSWYQQTPGQGLQFLFEYFSETQRNKGNFPGRFSGRQFSNSRSEMNVSTLELGDSALYLCASSLSGTGSEKLFFGSGTQLSVL.

DNA for the CDR3: TGTGCCAGCAGTTTGCAGGGGAGCACCGGGGAGCTGTTTTTT. As protein: CASSLQGSTGELFF. The chain recombines TRBV27 with TRBJ2-2, with D tentatively TRBD1 (6 bases). The CDR3 spans 14 residues. Germline-derived CDR1 and CDR2 are MNHEY and SMNVEV (reference sequence). V lost 3 bases to trimming and J lost 4 bases, with 9 bases between them.

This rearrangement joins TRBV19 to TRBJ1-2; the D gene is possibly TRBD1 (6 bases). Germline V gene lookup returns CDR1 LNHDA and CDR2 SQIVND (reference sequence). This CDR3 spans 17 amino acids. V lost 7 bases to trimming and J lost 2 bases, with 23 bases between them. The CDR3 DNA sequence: TGTGCCAGTAAGGTTATGGGGGCTCCGGAATTAAACTATGGCTACACCTTC. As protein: CASKVMGAPELNYGYTF.

The CDR3 sequence: CASSSLRQGCNEKLFF. In DNA, the CDR3 is TGTGCCAGCAGTTCCCTTCGACAGGGTTGCAATGAAAAACTGTTTTTT. The rearrangement links TRBV6-7 to TRBJ1-4, with 7 bases aligning to TRBD1. TRBV6-7 is labeled an ORF, and its function is uncertain. The CDR3 length is 16 residues. V shed 4 bases, J shed 5 bases, and the junction held 10 bases outside the gene matches.

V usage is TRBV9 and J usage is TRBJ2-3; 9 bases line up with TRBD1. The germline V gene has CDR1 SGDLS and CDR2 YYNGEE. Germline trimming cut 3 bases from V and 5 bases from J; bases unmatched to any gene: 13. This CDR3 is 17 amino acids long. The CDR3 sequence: CASSAGGGQGFGDTQYF. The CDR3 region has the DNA TGTGCCAGCAGCGCTGGCGGAGGACAGGGGTTTGGAGATACGCAGTATTTT.

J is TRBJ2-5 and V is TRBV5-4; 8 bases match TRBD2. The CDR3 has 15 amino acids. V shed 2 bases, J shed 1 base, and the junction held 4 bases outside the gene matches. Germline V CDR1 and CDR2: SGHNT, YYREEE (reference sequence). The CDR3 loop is CASSFGGATQETQYF. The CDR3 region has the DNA TGTGCCAGCAGCTTCGGGGGGGCAACCCAAGAGACCCAGTACTTC.

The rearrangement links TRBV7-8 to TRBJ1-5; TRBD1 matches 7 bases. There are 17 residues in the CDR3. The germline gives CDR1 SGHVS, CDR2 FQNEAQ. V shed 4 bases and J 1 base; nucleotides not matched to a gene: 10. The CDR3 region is CASSSTRQGSSNQPQHF. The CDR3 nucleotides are TGTGCCAGCAGCTCCACCCGACAGGGTTCAAGCAATCAGCCCCAGCATTTT.

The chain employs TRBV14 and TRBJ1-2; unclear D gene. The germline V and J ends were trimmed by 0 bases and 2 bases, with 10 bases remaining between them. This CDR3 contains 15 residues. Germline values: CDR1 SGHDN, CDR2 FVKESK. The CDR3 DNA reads TGTGCCAGCAGCCAAGAGGCATCACGAAACTATGGCTACACCTTC. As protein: CASSQEASRNYGYTF.

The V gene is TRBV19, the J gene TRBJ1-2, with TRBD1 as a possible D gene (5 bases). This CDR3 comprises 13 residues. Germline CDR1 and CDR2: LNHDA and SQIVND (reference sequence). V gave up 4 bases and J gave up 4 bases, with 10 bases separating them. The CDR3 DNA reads TGTGCCAGTAGTACCGCGGGGGTCTATGGCTACACCTTC. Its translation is CASSTAGVYGYTF.

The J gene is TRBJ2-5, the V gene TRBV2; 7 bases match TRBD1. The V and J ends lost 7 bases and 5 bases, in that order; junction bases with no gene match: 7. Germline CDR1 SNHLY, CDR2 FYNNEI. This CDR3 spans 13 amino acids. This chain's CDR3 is CASKDRKGETQYF. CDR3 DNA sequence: TGTGCCAGCAAGGACAGGAAGGGGGAGACCCAGTACTTC. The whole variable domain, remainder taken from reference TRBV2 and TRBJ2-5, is EPEVTQTPSHQVTQMGQEVILRCVPISNHLYFYWYRQILGQKVEFLVSFYNNEISEKSEIFDDQFSVERPDGSNFTLKIRSTKLEDSAMYFCASKDRKGETQYFGPGTRLLVL.

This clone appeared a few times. The CDR3 loop reads CASRNYLRDSIYEQYF. CDR3 coding DNA: TGTGCCAGCAGGAACTACCTCCGGGACAGTATCTACGAGCAGTACTTC. This chain connects TRBV27 to TRBJ2-7, with TRBD1 matching 7 bases. V lost 6 bases and J lost 3; bases outside the gene matches: 14. Germline lookup yields CDR1 MNHEY and CDR2 SMNVEV (reference sequence). CDR3 length: 16 amino acids.

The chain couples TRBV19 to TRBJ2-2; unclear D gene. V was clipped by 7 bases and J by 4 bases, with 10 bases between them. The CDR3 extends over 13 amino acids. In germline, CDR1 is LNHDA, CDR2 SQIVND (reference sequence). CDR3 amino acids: CASNLRGTGELFF. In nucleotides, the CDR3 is TGTGCCAGTAATCTTCGCGGCACCGGGGAGCTGTTTTTT. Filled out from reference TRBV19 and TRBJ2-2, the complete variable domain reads DGGITQSPKYLFRKEGQNVTLSCEQNLNHDAMYWYRQDPGQGLRLIYYSQIVNDFQKGDIAEGYSVSREKKESFPLTVTSAQKNPTAFYLCASNLRGTGELFFGEGSRLTVL.

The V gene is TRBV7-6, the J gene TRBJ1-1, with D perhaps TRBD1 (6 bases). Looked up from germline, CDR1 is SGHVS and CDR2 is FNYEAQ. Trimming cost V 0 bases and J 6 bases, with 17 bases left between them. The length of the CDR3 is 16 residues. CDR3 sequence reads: CASSLAYGQGSPEAFF. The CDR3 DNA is TGTGCCAGCAGCTTAGCGTACGGCCAGGGGAGCCCTGAAGCTTTCTTT.

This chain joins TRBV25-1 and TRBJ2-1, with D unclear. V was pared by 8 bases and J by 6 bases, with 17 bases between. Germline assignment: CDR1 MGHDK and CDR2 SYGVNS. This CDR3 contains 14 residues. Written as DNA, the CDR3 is TGTGCCAGCGAGTGGAGCCTGGCAATCAATGAGCAGTTCTTC. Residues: CASEWSLAINEQFF.

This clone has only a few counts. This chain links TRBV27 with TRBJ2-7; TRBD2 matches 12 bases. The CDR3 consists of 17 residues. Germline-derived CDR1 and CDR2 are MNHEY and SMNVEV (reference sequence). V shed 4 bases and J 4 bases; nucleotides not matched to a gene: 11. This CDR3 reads CASSSRLAGDRRYEQYF. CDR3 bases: TGTGCCAGCAGTTCGAGACTAGCGGGAGATCGTAGGTACGAGCAGTACTTC.

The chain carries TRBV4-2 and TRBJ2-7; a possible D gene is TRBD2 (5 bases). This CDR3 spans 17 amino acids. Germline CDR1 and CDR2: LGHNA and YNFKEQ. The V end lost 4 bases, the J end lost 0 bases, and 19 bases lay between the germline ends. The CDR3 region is CASSPHLSVGGSYEQYF. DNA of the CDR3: TGTGCCAGCAGCCCCCACCTATCTGTCGGAGGCTCCTACGAGCAGTACTTC.

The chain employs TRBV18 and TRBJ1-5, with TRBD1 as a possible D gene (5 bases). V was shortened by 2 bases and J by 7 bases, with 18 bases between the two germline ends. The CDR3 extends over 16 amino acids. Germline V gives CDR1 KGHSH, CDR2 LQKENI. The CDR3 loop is CASSPSPGDLGQPQHF. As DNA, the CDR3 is TGTGCCAGCTCACCATCCCCGGGGGATTTAGGACAGCCCCAGCATTTT.

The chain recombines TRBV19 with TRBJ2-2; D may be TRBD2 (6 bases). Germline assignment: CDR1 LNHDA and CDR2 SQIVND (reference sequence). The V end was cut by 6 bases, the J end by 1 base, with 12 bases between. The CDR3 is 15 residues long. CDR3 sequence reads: CASRGGEKNTGELFF. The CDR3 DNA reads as TGTGCCAGTAGGGGGGGAGAAAAGAACACCGGGGAGCTGTTTTTT.

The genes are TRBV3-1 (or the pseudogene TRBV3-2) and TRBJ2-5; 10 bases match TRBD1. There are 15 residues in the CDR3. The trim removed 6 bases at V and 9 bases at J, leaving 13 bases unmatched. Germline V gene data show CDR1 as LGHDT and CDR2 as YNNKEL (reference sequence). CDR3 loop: CASRQTGGGRAAQYF. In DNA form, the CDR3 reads TGTGCCAGCAGACAGACAGGGGGCGGACGGGCAGCCCAGTACTTC.

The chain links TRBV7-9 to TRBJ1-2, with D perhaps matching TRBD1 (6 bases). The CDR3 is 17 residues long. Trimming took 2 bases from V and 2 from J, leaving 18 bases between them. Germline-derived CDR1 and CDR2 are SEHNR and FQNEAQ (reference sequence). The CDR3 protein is CASSLWGSGEGNYGYTF. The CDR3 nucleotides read TGTGCCAGCAGCTTATGGGGCTCAGGGGAGGGGAACTATGGCTACACCTTC.

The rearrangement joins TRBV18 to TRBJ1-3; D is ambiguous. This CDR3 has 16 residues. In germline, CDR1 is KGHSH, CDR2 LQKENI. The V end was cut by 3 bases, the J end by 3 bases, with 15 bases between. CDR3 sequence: CASSPLGRASGNTIYF. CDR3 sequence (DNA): TGTGCCAGCTCACCCCTCGGCCGAGCGAGTGGAAACACCATATATTTT. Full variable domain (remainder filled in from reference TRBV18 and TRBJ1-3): NAGVMQNPRHLVRRRGQEARLRCSPMKGHSHVYWYRQLPEEGLKFMVYLQKENIIDESGMPKERFSAEFPKEGPSILRIQQVVRGDSAAYFCASSPLGRASGNTIYFGEGSWLTVV.